This TCR beta chain was sequenced during a study of a mutant IDH1 vaccine in newly diagnosed glioma. On the study more broadly: Treated patients comprised approximately 62% males and 37.5% females, mean age about 38 years.

A remark on this clone: Its target is unknown.

Documented time point: baseline, week 1 (first vaccination visit). Described treatment: pre-vaccination baseline after standard-of-care therapy. Clones were sequenced by immunoSEQ multiplex PCR, and TCRdb holds only the in-frame ones, with some missing. Here the sample spans some 38,000 clones, 75% to 85% being singletons. Study-wide findings and caveats: In around 93% of patients, immune responses induced by the vaccine occurred.

V was shortened by 3 bases and J by 14 bases, with 21 bases between the two germline ends. Germline values: CDR1 SGHNT, CDR2 YYREEE (reference sequence). The CDR3 length is 15 residues. The specimen was PBMCs, collected from a glioma patient treated with radiotherapy, temozolomide or both. The clonotype was recovered from a man between 35 and 55 years old with glioma. Some clones in this sample may be carry-over from other donors' samples. The chain recombines TRBV5-4 with TRBJ1-6, with D possibly matching TRBD1 (5 bases). The CDR3 protein is CASSSPTNQGRSLHF. CDR3 nucleotide sequence: TGTGCCAGCAGCTCCCCTACCAACCAGGGACGATCCCTCCACTTT.